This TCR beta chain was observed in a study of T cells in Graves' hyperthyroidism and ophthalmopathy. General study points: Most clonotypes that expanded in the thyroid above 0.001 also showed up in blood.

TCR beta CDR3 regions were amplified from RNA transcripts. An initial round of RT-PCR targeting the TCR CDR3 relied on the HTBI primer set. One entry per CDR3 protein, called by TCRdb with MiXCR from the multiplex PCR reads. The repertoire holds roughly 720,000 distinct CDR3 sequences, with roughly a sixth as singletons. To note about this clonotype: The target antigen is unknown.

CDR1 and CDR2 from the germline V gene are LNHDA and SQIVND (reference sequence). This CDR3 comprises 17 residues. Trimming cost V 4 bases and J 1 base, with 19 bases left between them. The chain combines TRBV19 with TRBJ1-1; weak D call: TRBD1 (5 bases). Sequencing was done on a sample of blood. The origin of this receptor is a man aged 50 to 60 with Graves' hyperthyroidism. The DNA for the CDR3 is TGTGCCAGTAGTAAATACCGACAGTTACCGTGGAACACTGAAGCTTTCTTT. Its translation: CASSKYRQLPWNTEAFF.